This T cell receptor (beta chain) was found in a study of control samples from healthy donors and cancer patients. The CDR3 extends over 15 amino acids. Germline V gives CDR1 MNHEY, CDR2 SVGAGI. V was cut by 0 bases and J by 2 bases, with 8 bases left in between. A few counts support this clone. Clones were read by immunoSEQ multiplex PCR, and TCRdb kept only the in-frame ones, dropping some. Among about 89,000 clones listed, 70% to 90% were seen once. The clonotype was recovered from a woman aged 40 to 49 in good health. Specimen: blood. V and J are TRBV6-5 and TRBJ1-5; possible D gene TRBD1, 5 bases. This chain's CDR3 is CASSYSGGGNQPQHF. The CDR3 DNA follows: TGTGCCAGCAGTTACTCTGGGGGTGGCAATCAGCCCCAGCATTTT.